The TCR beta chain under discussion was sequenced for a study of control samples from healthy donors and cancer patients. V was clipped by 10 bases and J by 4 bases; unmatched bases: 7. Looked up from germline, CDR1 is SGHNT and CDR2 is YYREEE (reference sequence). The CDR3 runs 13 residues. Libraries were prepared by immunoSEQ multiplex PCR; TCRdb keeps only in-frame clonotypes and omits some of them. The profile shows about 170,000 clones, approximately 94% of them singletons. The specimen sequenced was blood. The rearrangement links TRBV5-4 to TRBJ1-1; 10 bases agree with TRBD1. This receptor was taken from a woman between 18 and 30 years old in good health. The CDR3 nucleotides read TGTGCCCAGAGGGACAGGGGAGGCACTGAAGCTTTCTTT. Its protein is CAQRDRGGTEAFF.